The next 13 T cell receptor beta chains were all read from a single sample in a study of long-term antiretroviral therapy in people with HIV. The libraries were made with immunoSEQ v3.0 at survey level. TCRdb's copy holds only in-frame clones and misses some; the assay was immunoSEQ multiplex PCR. This table has roughly 23,000 clones, 84% appearing once. Sequenced here: unsorted PBMCs, sampled about 6.1 years after starting antiretroviral therapy. The receptors shown here come from a man aged 25 to 40 with HIV.

The genes are TRBV6-4 and TRBJ2-3; 11 positions agree with TRBD2. The CDR3 contains 16 residues. Trimming at V came to 4 bases and at J to 3 bases, leaving 6 bases not matched to a gene. Germline CDR1 reads MRHNA; CDR2 reads SNTAGT. The CDR3 spells CASSVTSGRGTDTQYF. The DNA for the CDR3 is TGTGCCAGCAGTGTCACTAGCGGGAGAGGTACAGATACGCAGTATTTT.

The chain recombines TRBV29-1 with TRBJ1-2; 8 nucleotides agree with TRBD1. This CDR3 is 12 amino acids long. V dropped 4 bases and J dropped 6; count of bases not matched to a gene: 4. Germline V gene data show CDR1 as SQVTM and CDR2 as ANQGSEA. The CDR3: CSVVQGGDGYTF. In DNA, the CDR3 is TGCAGCGTTGTACAGGGGGGCGATGGCTACACCTTC.

This clone occurred once. The chain has TRBV4-1 and TRBJ1-3; 7 positions agree with TRBD1. This CDR3 has 17 amino acids. Germline V gives CDR1 MGHRA, CDR2 YSYEKL. V trimming: 0 bases; J trimming: 1 base; junction bases outside the gene matches: 6. CDR3 region: CASSQDQGVRSGNTIYF. In nucleotides, the CDR3 is TGCGCCAGCAGCCAAGACCAGGGGGTCAGATCTGGAAACACCATATATTTT.

The genes are TRBV19 and TRBJ2-1; tentative D call: TRBD2 (7 bases). This CDR3 is 14 amino acids long. The V and J ends lost 3 bases and 5 bases respectively, with 11 bases between them. Germline V lookup: CDR1 LNHDA, CDR2 SQIVND (reference sequence). CDR3 sequence: CASSIRGADNEQFF. For the CDR3, the DNA is TGTGCCAGTAGTATTCGGGGGGCGGACAATGAGCAGTTCTTC.

V usage is TRBV6-6 and J usage is TRBJ1-3; D uncertain. This CDR3 comprises 13 residues. The germline V gene encodes CDR1 MNHNY and CDR2 SVGAGI (reference sequence). The germline V and J ends were trimmed by 4 bases and 3 bases, with 7 bases remaining between them. The CDR3 DNA reads TGTGCCAGCAGTTTGGAGCTTGGAAACACCATATATTTT. This gives the protein CASSLELGNTIYF.

The chain carries TRBV5-1 and TRBJ2-1, with a possible D match to TRBD1 (7 bases). CDR1 and CDR2 from the germline V gene are SGHRS and YFSETQ. Trimming shortened V by 3 bases and J by 0 bases, and 19 bases separated the two germline ends. The CDR3 contains 18 residues. The CDR3 bases are TGCGCCAGCAGCTGGGGACAGTACACTAGCTACTCCTACAATGAGCAGTTCTTC. This codes for CASSWGQYTSYSYNEQFF.

The chain uses TRBV4-3 and TRBJ2-2, with D unresolved. The germline gives CDR1 LGHNA, CDR2 YSLEER. The CDR3 has 17 amino acids. Trimming stripped 0 bases from V and 6 bases from J, with 17 bases between. CDR3 protein: CASSQDPTRDWSGELFF. The CDR3 nucleotides are TGCGCCAGCAGCCAAGACCCGACAAGGGATTGGTCCGGGGAGCTGTTTTTT.

This chain connects TRBV7-6 to TRBJ2-2; D gene uncertain. Germline V gives CDR1 SGHVS, CDR2 FNYEAQ. The CDR3 has 13 amino acids. Trimming pared 4 bases from V and 6 bases from J, leaving 9 bases between. CDR3: CASSSFSPGELFF. CDR3 in DNA: TGTGCCAGCAGCTCATTCAGCCCCGGGGAGCTGTTTTTT.

The CDR3 protein is CATSGPDSYPTGEQYF. The CDR3 nucleotides read TGTGCCACCAGCGGCCCCGACTCGTACCCAACGGGGGAGCAGTACTTC. The V and J genes are TRBV15 and TRBJ2-7; maybe TRBD2 (5 bases). V lost 5 bases and J lost 7, with 24 bases in between. Germline assignment: CDR1 LNHNV and CDR2 YYDKDF (reference sequence). The CDR3 has 16 amino acids.

The rearrangement uses TRBV18 and TRBJ2-2; no clear D. Trimming cost V 0 bases and J 7 bases, with 9 bases left between them. CDR3 length equals 14 residues. Per the germline V gene, CDR1 is KGHSH and CDR2 is LQKENI. The CDR3 nucleotides are TGTGCCAGCTCACCACCGATGTTCAACGGGGAGCTGTTTTTT. This translates into CASSPPMFNGELFF.

The gene calls are TRBV19 and TRBJ2-7; 7 bases agree with TRBD2. The CDR3 runs 12 residues. V was clipped by 7 bases and J by 11 bases; unmatched bases: 11. Germline CDR1 is LNHDA and CDR2 is SQIVND (reference sequence). The DNA of the CDR3 is TGTGCCAGTATCCGCCGGGGGGTTTTAAAGTACTTC. Amino acids: CASIRRGVLKYF.

The chain couples TRBV30 to TRBJ1-4; D gene ambiguous. The CDR3 length is 13 residues. The germline V gene encodes CDR1 GTSNPN and CDR2 SVGIG (reference sequence). V was clipped by 1 base and J by 8 bases, with 11 bases between them. CDR3 residues: CAWSGLIREKLFF. The CDR3 region has the DNA TGTGCCTGGAGTGGACTGATAAGGGAAAAACTGTTTTTT.

The chain employs TRBV5-8 and TRBJ2-1; TRBD2 matches at 7 bases. The CDR3 is 15 amino acids. Germline CDR1 and CDR2: SGHTS and YDEGEE. V lost 2 bases and J lost 5; bases outside the gene matches: 7. The CDR3 protein is CASSFRTSANNEQFF. The CDR3 DNA is TGTGCCAGCAGCTTTCGTACTAGCGCCAACAATGAGCAGTTCTTC.